One and the same sample provided the 10 T cell receptor beta chains below, sequenced in a study of blood T cell repertoires in COVID-19. Assay: immunoSEQ multiplex PCR; the TCRdb copy retains only in-frame clones and omits some. The sample holds approximately 90,000 clones, approximately 86% seen once. Material: peripheral blood. Receptors were obtained from a man in his 60s with acute or convalescent COVID-19.

The CDR3 bases are TGTGCCAGCACCCAGAATGTGGGCGGGGGGGTTTCGCAGTATTTT. Its protein is CASTQNVGGGVSQYF. The chain employs TRBV6-5 and TRBJ2-3, with TRBD2 matching over 9 bases. The CDR3 has 15 residues. The ends lost 7 bases at V and 10 bases at J; junction bases unmatched: 15. The germline V gene encodes CDR1 MNHEY and CDR2 SVGAGI.

V is TRBV20-1 and J is TRBJ2-5; 9 bases align to TRBD1. The CDR3 sequence is 15 residues long. V was clipped by 3 bases and J by 1 base; unmatched bases: 6. CDR1 DFQATT and CDR2 SNEGSKA come from the germline V gene (reference sequence). The CDR3 loop reads CSASSYRGRQETQYF. The CDR3, as DNA: TGCAGTGCTAGTAGTTACAGGGGGCGCCAAGAGACCCAGTACTTC.

This sequence joins TRBV19 and TRBJ1-1; tentative D call: TRBD1 (6 bases). Germline V CDR1 and CDR2: LNHDA, SQIVND (reference sequence). The CDR3 has 17 residues. V lost 3 bases to trimming and J lost 3 bases, with 20 bases between them. The DNA of the CDR3 is TGTGCCAGTAGTATCACTCTAAAGACAGGTATATACACTGAAGCTTTCTTT. It yields the protein CASSITLKTGIYTEAFF.

The chain recombines TRBV11-2 with TRBJ1-1, with TRBD1 identical over 7 bases. Germline V CDR1 and CDR2: SGHAT, FQNNGV. CDR3 size: 15 residues. V was clipped by 6 bases and J by 0 bases; unmatched bases: 7. CDR3 nucleotide sequence: TGTGCCAGCAGACCTGCTACAGGGGTGAACACTGAAGCTTTCTTT. Residues: CASRPATGVNTEAFF.

The V call is TRBV7-2, the J call TRBJ2-1; 11 positions match TRBD2. With 3 bases clipped from V and 10 bases from J, the junction kept 5 bases outside the gene matches. Germline lookup yields CDR1 SGHTA and CDR2 FQGNSA. The CDR3 is 14 residues long. DNA for the CDR3: TGTGCCAGCAGCTTTAGCGGGGGGGTAGACGAGCAGTTCTTC. It specifies CASSFSGGVDEQFF.

The chain has TRBV5-1 and TRBJ2-3; weak D call: TRBD2 (6 bases). Between the trimmed V and J ends, which lost 0 bases and 3 bases, there was a span of 11 bases. The CDR3 has 15 residues. CDR1 and CDR2 (germline): SGHRS, YFSETQ. Written as DNA, the CDR3 is TGCGCCAGCAGCTTGGTGGCGGGGTTGACAGATACGCAGTATTTT. Protein product: CASSLVAGLTDTQYF.

The chain is built from TRBV28 and TRBJ1-6, with TRBD1 matching over 9 bases. There are 14 residues in the CDR3. Trimming took 3 bases from V and 9 from J; bases not matched to a gene: 3. The germline V gene encodes CDR1 MDHEN and CDR2 SYDVKM. CDR3 protein: CASSFGQGFSPLHF. The CDR3 nucleotides are TGTGCCAGCAGTTTCGGACAGGGGTTTTCACCCCTCCACTTT.

The chain employs TRBV11-2 and TRBJ2-1; D possibly corresponds to TRBD1 (6 bases). The CDR3 length is 17 residues. Trimming stripped 5 bases from V and 0 bases from J, with 17 bases between. Germline CDR1 and CDR2: SGHAT and FQNNGV. CDR3 nucleotide sequence: TGTGCCAGCAGCCTTCGGGACACCACGAGCTCCTACAATGAGCAGTTCTTC. Translation: CASSLRDTTSSYNEQFF.

The chain joins TRBV6-5 to TRBJ2-7; TRBD1 matches 8 bases. CDR1 MNHEY and CDR2 SVGAGI come from the germline V gene. J was trimmed by 6 bases and V by 6 bases; bases with no gene match: 7. CDR3 length: 13 amino acids. This CDR3 reads CASRRTGNAEQYF. The CDR3, as DNA: TGTGCCAGCAGGAGGACAGGGAACGCCGAGCAGTACTTC.

The chain uses TRBV6-4 and TRBJ2-1; 9 bases agree with TRBD2. The CDR3 contains 16 residues. The junction had 9 bases not matched to a gene; V was cut back by 5 bases and J by 4 bases. Germline V gene data show CDR1 as MRHNA and CDR2 as SNTAGT. CDR3 residues: CASSPTASGAYNEQFF. The CDR3 nucleotides are TGTGCCAGCAGTCCAACTGCTAGCGGGGCATACAATGAGCAGTTCTTC.